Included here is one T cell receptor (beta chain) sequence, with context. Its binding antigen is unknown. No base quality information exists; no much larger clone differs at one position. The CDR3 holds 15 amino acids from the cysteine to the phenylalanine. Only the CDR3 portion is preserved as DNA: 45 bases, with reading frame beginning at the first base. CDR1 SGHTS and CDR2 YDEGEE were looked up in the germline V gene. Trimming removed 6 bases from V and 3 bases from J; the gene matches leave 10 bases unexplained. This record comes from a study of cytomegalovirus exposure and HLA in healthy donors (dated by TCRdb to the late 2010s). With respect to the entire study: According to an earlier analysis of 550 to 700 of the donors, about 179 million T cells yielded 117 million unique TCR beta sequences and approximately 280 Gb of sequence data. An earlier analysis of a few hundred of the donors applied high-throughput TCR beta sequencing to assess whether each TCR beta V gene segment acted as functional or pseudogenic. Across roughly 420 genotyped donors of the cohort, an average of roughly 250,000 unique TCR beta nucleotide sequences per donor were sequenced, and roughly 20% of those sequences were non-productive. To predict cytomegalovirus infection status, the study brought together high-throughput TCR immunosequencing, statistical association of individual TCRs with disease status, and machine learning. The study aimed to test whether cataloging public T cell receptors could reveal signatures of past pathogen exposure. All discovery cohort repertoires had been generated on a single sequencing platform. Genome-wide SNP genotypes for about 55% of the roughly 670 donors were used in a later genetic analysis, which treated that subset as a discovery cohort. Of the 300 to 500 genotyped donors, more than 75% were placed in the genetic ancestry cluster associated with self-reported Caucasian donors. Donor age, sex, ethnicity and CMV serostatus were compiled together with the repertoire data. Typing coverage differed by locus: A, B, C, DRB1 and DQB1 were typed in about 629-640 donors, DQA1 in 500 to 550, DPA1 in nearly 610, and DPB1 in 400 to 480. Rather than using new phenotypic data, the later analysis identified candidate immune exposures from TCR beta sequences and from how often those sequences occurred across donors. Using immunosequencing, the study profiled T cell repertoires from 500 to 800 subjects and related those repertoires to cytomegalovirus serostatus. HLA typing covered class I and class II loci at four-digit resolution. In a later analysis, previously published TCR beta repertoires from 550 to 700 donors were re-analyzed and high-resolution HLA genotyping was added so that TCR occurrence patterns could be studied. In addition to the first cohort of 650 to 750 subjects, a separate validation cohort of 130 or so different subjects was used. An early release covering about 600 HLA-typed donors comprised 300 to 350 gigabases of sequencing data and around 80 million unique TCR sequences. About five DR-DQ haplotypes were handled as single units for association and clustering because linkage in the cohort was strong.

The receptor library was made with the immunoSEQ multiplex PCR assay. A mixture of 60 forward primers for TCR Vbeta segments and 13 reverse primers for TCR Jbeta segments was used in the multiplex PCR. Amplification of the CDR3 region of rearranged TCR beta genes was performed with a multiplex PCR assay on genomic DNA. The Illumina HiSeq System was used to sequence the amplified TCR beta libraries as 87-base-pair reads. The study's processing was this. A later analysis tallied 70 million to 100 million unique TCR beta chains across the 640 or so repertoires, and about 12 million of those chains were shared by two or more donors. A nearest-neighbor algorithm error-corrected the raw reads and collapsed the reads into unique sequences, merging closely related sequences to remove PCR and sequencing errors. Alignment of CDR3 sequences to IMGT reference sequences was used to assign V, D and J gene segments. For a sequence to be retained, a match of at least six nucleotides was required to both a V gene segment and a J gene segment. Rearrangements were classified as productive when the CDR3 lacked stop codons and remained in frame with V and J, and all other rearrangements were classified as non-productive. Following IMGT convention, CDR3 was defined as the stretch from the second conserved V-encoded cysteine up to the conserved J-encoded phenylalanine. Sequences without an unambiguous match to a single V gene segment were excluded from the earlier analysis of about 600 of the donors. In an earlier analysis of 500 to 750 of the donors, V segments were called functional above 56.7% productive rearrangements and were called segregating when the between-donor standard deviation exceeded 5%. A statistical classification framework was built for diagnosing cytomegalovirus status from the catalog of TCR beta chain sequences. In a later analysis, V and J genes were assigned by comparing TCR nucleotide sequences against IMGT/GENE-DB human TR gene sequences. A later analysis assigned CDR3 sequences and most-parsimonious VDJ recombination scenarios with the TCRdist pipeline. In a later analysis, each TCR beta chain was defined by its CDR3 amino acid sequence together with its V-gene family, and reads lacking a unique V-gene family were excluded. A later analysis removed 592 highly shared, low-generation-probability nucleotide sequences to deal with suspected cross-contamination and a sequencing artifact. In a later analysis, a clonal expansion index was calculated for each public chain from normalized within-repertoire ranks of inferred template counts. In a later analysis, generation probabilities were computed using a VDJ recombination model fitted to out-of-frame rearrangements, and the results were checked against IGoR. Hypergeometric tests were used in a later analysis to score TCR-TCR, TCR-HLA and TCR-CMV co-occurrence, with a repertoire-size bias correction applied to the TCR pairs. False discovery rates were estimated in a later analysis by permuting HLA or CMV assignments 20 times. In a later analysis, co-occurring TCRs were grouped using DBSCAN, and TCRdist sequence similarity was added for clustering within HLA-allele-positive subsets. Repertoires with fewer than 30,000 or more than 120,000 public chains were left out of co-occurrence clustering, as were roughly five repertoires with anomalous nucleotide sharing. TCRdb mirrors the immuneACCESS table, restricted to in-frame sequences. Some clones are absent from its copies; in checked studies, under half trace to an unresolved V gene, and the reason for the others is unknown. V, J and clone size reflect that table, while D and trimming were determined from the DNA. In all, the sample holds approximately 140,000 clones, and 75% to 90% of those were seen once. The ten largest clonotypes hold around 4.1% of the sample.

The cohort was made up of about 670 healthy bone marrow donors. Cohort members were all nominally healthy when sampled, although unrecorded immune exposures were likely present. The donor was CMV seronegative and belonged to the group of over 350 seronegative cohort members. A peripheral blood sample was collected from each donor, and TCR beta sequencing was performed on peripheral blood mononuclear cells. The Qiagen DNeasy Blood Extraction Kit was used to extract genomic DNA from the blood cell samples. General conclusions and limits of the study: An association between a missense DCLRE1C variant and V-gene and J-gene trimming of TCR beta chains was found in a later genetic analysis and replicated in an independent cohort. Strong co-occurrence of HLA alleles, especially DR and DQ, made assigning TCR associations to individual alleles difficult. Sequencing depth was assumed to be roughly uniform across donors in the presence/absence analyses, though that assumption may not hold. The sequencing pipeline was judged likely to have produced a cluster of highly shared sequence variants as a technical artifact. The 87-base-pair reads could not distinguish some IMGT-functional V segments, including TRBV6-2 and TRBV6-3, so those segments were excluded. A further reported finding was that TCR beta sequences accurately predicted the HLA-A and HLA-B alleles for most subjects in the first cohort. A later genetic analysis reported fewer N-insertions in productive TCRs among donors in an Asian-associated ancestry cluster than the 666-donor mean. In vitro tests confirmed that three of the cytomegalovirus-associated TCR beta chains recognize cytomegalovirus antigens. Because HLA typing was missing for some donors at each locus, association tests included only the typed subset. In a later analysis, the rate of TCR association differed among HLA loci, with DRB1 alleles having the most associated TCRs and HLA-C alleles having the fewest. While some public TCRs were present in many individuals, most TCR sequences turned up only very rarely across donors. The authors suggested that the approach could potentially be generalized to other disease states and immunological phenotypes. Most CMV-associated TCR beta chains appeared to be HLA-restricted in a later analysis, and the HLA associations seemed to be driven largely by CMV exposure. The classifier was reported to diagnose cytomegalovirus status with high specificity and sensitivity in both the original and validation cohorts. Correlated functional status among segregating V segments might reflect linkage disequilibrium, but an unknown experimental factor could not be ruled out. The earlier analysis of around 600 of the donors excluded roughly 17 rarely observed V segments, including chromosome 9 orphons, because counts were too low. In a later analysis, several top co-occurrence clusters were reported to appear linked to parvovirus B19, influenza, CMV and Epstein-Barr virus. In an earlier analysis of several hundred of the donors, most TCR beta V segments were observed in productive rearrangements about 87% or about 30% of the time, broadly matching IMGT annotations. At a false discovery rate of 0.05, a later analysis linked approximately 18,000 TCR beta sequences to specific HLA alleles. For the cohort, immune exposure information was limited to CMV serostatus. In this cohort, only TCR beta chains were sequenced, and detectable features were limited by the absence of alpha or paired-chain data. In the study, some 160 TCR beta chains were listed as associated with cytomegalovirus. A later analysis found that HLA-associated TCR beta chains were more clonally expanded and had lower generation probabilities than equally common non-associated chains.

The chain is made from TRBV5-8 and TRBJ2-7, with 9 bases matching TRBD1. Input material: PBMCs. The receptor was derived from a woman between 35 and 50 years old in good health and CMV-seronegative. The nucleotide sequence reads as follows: TGTGCCAGCAATGCTCATTCGACAGGGGGCTACGAGCAGTACTTC. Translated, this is CASNAHSTGGYEQYF.